These 19 T cell receptor beta chains came from one sample sequenced in a study of shared clonotypes between healthy human individuals. Measured with immunoSEQ multiplex PCR; TCRdb has only the in-frame clones, and not every one. The sample contains some 2,400,000 clones, 90% to 97% of which appear only once. Sequencing input: naive CD4+ T cells sorted from blood. The subset is: CD45RA+ positively selected. Every receptor here comes from a man between 18 and 29 years old in good health.

The chain couples TRBV5-1 to TRBJ2-7, with TRBD2 as a possible D gene (7 bases). Germline V lookup: CDR1 SGHRS, CDR2 YFSETQ. This CDR3 has 15 residues. Trimming left V 0 bases short and J 4 bases short, with 14 bases between. As DNA, the CDR3 is TGCGCCAGCAGCTTGGAGGTCGGGGGGCAGTACGAGCAGTACTTC. This translates into CASSLEVGGQYEQYF.

The gene calls are TRBV7-9 and TRBJ2-7; the D gene is possibly TRBD2 (5 bases). This CDR3 contains 16 residues. Trimming removed 1 base from V and 3 bases from J, with 16 bases in between. Per germline, CDR1 SEHNR and CDR2 FQNEAQ (reference sequence). The CDR3 here is CASSLVGLAVVYEQYF. As DNA, the CDR3 is TGTGCCAGCAGCTTAGTGGGCCTAGCCGTTGTCTACGAGCAGTACTTC.

The rearrangement links TRBV4-3 to TRBJ2-7; D is unresolved. The germline V gene has CDR1 LGHNA and CDR2 YSLEER. The CDR3 contains 16 residues. V lost 0 bases and J lost 4, with 16 bases in between. The DNA of the CDR3 is TGCGCCAGCAGCCAAGAAAGAGGTGGTTTTGGGTACGAGCAGTACTTC. Translation: CASSQERGGFGYEQYF.

The rearrangement uses TRBV19 and TRBJ2-7, with D tentatively TRBD1 (6 bases). The ends were cut back, 4 bases at V and 0 bases at J, with 10 bases in the middle. This CDR3 is built from 14 residues. CDR1 and CDR2 from the germline V gene are LNHDA and SQIVND (reference sequence). The CDR3, as DNA: TGTGCCAGTAGTAAACAGGGCTCCTCCTACGAGCAGTACTTC. It specifies CASSKQGSSYEQYF.

CDR3 amino acids: CASSTTSGAFHEQYF. The DNA of the CDR3 is TGTGCCAGTAGTACCACTAGCGGGGCGTTCCACGAGCAGTACTTC. This chain uses TRBV19 with TRBJ2-7; 10 bases agree with TRBD2. Trimming took 4 bases from V and 5 from J; bases not matched to a gene: 8. This CDR3 has 15 residues. CDR1 is LNHDA, CDR2 SQIVND, per germline (reference sequence).

This clone was found once. This sequence joins TRBV4-1 and TRBJ1-2; D might be TRBD1 (5 bases). This CDR3 is 16 amino acids long. With 0 bases removed from V and 3 bases from J, the gap between germline ends came to 14 bases. The germline gives CDR1 MGHRA, CDR2 YSYEKL. This CDR3 reads CASSQDLAGRHYGYTF. CDR3 DNA sequence: TGCGCCAGCAGCCAAGATCTCGCAGGGCGTCACTATGGCTACACCTTC.

The J gene is TRBJ1-3, the V gene TRBV7-2, with D maybe TRBD1 (6 bases). Looked up from germline, CDR1 is SGHTA and CDR2 is FQGNSA. The CDR3 runs 16 residues. The ends were cut back, 3 bases at V and 2 bases at J, with 14 bases in the middle. CDR3 coding DNA: TGTGCCAGCAGCTTCGGGGGGCGGTTTACTGGAAACACCATATATTTT. As protein: CASSFGGRFTGNTIYF.

The DNA of the CDR3 is TGTGCCAGTAGTATCCGGGACACCTGGTACGAGCAGTACTTC. It specifies CASSIRDTWYEQYF. The chain joins TRBV19 to TRBJ2-7; tentatively, D is TRBD1 (6 bases). Germline values: CDR1 LNHDA, CDR2 SQIVND (reference sequence). V was trimmed by 3 bases and J by 4 bases, leaving 13 bases between them. This CDR3 spans 14 amino acids. The whole variable domain, remainder taken from reference TRBV19 and TRBJ2-7, is DGGITQSPKYLFRKEGQNVTLSCEQNLNHDAMYWYRQDPGQGLRLIYYSQIVNDFQKGDIAEGYSVSREKKESFPLTVTSAQKNPTAFYLCASSIRDTWYEQYFGPGTRLTVT.

The chain is built from TRBV30 and TRBJ2-1; 10 bases are shared with TRBD2. The CDR3 is 12 residues long. The germline V gene encodes CDR1 GTSNPN and CDR2 SVGIG (reference sequence). V dropped 7 bases and J dropped 4; count of bases not matched to a gene: 1. The CDR3 DNA reads TGTGCCTTGGGACTAGCGTACAATGAGCAGTTCTTC. It yields the protein CALGLAYNEQFF.

This clone was seen a single time. This CDR3 is also generated by other DNA sequences in the sample. This chain joins TRBV30 and TRBJ2-5, with D unclear. Trimming pared 1 base from V and 4 bases from J, leaving 7 bases between. This CDR3 has 12 amino acids. CDR1 GTSNPN and CDR2 SVGIG come from the germline V gene (reference sequence). CDR3 in amino acids: CAWSGGGETQYF. DNA for the CDR3: TGTGCCTGGAGTGGAGGTGGAGAGACCCAGTACTTC.

The chain combines TRBV7-8 with TRBJ2-7; D may be TRBD1 (6 bases). Trimming took off 1 base at V and 1 base at J, with 11 bases between the two ends. The CDR3 runs 15 residues. From germline, CDR1 is SGHVS and CDR2 FQNEAQ. Here the CDR3 reads CASSLGADRSYEQYF. Here the CDR3 DNA reads TGTGCCAGCAGCTTAGGTGCGGACAGATCCTACGAGCAGTACTTC.

The chain joins TRBV4-1 to TRBJ2-7; 15 bases are a match to TRBD2. The CDR3 has 18 residues. With V trimmed by 6 bases and J by 3 bases, 12 bases remained unmatched. Germline CDR1 and CDR2: MGHRA and YSYEKL. DNA of the CDR3: TGCGCCAGCAGTACCCCGGGACTAGCGGGAGGTGGACTCTACGAGCAGTACTTC. Amino acids: CASSTPGLAGGGLYEQYF.

This clone was observed once. The rearrangement links TRBV11-2 to TRBJ1-1, with 9 positions matching TRBD1. Per the germline V gene, CDR1 is SGHAT and CDR2 is FQNNGV. Trimming cost V 1 base and J 4 bases; bases outside gene matches: 1. This CDR3 region has 14 residues. DNA for the CDR3: TGTGCCAGCAGCTTAGGGACAGGGGTCACTGAAGCTTTCTTT. It is translated as CASSLGTGVTEAFF.

The chain recombines TRBV9 with TRBJ1-2, with 10 bases lining up with TRBD1. CDR1 is SGDLS, CDR2 YYNGEE, per germline. The CDR3 covers 15 residues. J lost 8 bases, V lost 0 bases, and 7 bases had no gene match. CDR3 sequence (DNA): TGTGCCAGCAGCGTAGCTAACGGGGACAGGGGCGGCTACACCTTC. This translates into CASSVANGDRGGYTF.

On this clone: This sample includes further DNA sequences coding for the same CDR3. The rearrangement joins TRBV5-1 to TRBJ1-5; D not resolved. Trimming left V 0 bases short and J 6 bases short, with 7 bases between. This CDR3 spans 13 amino acids. Germline values: CDR1 SGHRS, CDR2 YFSETQ. The chain's CDR3 is CASSLVGGQPQHF. The CDR3 DNA follows: TGCGCCAGCAGCTTGGTAGGCGGTCAGCCCCAGCATTTT. Looking up the rest from reference TRBV5-1 and TRBJ1-5 gives the full variable domain: KAGVTQTPRYLIKTRGQQVTLSCSPISGHRSVSWYQQTPGQGLQFLFEYFSETQRNKGNFPGRFSGRQFSNSRSEMNVSTLELGDSALYLCASSLVGGQPQHFGDGTRLSIL.

J is TRBJ2-7 and V is TRBV5-4; 11 bases map to TRBD2. V trimming: 4 bases; J trimming: 1 base; junction bases outside the gene matches: 7. This CDR3 comprises 16 residues. Per the germline V gene, CDR1 is SGHNT and CDR2 is YYREEE (reference sequence). CDR3 region: CASSTLLAGASYEQYF. DNA for the CDR3: TGTGCCAGCAGCACCCTACTAGCGGGAGCATCCTACGAGCAGTACTTC.

The chain has TRBV30 and TRBJ1-2; tentative D call: TRBD1 (6 bases). V was shortened by 5 bases and J by 6 bases, with 16 bases between the two germline ends. The CDR3 has 13 amino acids. CDR1 is GTSNPN, CDR2 SVGIG, per germline (reference sequence). CDR3 sequence: CAWGEDSFHGYTF. The CDR3 DNA follows: TGTGCCTGGGGGGAGGACAGTTTCCATGGCTACACCTTC.

V is TRBV9 and J is TRBJ2-7, with TRBD2 as a possible D gene (6 bases). Trimming stripped 1 base from V and 6 bases from J, with 8 bases between. The CDR3 has 12 residues. Per germline, CDR1 SGDLS and CDR2 YYNGEE. The CDR3 nucleotides read TGTGCCAGCAGCGTAAGGGGAGGCGAGCAGTACTTC. It is translated as CASSVRGGEQYF.

V and J are TRBV5-4 and TRBJ1-1; 8 bases agree with TRBD1. Trimming removed 4 bases from V and 2 bases from J; junction bases left unmatched: 10. The CDR3 is 16 amino acids. Germline loops: CDR1 SGHNT, CDR2 YYREEE (reference sequence). The CDR3 DNA sequence: TGTGCCAGCAGCCCCACAGGGGGGAAGGGAAACACTGAAGCTTTCTTT. Amino acids: CASSPTGGKGNTEAFF.